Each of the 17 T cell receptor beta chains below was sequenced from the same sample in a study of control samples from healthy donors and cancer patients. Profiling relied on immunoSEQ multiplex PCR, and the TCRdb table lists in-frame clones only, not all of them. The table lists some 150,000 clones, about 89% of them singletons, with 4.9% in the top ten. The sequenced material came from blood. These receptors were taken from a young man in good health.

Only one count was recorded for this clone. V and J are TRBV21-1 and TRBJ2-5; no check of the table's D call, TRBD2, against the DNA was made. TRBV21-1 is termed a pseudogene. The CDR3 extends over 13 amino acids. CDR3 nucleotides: TGTGCCAACCGCCCCGGGACTACAGAGACCCAGTACTTC. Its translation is CANRPGTTETQYF.

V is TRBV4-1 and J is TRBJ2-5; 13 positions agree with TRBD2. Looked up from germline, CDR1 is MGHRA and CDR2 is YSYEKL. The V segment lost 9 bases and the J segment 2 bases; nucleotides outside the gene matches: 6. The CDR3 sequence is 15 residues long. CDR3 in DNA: TGCGCCAGTACCCAGGGACTAGCGGGGCAAGAGACCCAGTACTTC. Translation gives CASTQGLAGQETQYF.

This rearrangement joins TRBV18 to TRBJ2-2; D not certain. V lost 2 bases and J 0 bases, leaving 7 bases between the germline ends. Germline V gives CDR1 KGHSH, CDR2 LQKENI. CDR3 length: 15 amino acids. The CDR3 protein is CASSPWGTNTGELFF. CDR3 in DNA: TGTGCCAGCTCACCATGGGGTACGAACACCGGGGAGCTGTTTTTT.

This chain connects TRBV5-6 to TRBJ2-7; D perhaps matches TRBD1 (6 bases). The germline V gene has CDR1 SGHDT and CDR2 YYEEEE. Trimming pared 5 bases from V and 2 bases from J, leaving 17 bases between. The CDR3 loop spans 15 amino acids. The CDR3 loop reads CASRWPGQKTYEQYF. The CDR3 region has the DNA TGTGCCAGCAGGTGGCCCGGACAGAAGACCTACGAGCAGTACTTC.

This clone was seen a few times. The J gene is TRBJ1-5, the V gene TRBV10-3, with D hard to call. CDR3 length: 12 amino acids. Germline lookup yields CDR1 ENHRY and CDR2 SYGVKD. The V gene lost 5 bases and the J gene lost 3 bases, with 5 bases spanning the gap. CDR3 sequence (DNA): TGTGCCATCAGTCCAGACAATCAGCCCCAGCATTTT. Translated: CAISPDNQPQHF.

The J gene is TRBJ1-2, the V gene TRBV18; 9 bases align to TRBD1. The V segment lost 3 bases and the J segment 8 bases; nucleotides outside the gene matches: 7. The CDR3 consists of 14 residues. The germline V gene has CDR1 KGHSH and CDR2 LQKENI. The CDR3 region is CASSPETGGEGYTF. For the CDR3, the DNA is TGTGCCAGCTCACCCGAGACAGGGGGTGAGGGCTACACCTTC. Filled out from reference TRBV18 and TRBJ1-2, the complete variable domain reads NAGVMQNPRHLVRRRGQEARLRCSPMKGHSHVYWYRQLPEEGLKFMVYLQKENIIDESGMPKERFSAEFPKEGPSILRIQQVVRGDSAAYFCASSPETGGEGYTFGSGTRLTVV.

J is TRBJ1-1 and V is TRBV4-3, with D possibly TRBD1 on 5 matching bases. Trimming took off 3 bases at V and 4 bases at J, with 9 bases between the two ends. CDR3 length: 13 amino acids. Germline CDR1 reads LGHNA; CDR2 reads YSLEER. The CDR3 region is CASSHRVGTEAFF. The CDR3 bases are TGCGCCAGCAGCCACAGGGTGGGCACTGAAGCTTTCTTT.

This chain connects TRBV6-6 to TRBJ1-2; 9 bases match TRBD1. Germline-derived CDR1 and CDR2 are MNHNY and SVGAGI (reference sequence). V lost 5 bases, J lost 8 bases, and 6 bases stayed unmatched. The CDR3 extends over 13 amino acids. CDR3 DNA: TGTGCCAGCAGTGACCGGACAGGGGACGGCTACACCTTC. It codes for CASSDRTGDGYTF.

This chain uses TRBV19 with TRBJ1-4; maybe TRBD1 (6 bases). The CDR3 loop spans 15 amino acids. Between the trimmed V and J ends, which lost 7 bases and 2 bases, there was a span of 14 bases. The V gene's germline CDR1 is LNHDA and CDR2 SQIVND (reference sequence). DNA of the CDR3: TGTGCCAGTAATACAGGGAGGGGGACTAATGAAAAACTGTTTTTT. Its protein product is CASNTGRGTNEKLFF.

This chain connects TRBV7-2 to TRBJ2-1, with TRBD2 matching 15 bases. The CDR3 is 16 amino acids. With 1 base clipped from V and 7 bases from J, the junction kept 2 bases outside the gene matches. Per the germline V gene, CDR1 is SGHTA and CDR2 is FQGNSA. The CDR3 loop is CASSLGTSGGANEQFF. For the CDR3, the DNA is TGTGCCAGCAGCTTAGGGACTAGCGGGGGGGCGAATGAGCAGTTCTTC.

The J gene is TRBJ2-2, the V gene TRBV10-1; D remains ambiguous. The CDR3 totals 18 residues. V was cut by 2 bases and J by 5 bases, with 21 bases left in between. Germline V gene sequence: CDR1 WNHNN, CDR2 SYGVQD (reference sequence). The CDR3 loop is CASSENPPTIRRTGELFF. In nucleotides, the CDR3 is TGCGCCAGCAGTGAGAACCCTCCGACGATCCGTAGGACCGGGGAGCTGTTTTTT.

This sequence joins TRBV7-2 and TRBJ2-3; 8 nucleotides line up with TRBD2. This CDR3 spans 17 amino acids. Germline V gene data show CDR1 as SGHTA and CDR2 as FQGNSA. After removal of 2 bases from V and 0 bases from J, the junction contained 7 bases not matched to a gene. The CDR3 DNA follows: TGTGCCAGCAGCTTAAGGCTGCGGGGGGCGAGCACAGATACGCAGTATTTT. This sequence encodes CASSLRLRGASTDTQYF.

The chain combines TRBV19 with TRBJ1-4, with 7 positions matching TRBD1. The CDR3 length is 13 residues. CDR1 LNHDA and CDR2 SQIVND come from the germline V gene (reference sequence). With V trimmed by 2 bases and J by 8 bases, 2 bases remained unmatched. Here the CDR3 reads CASSITGDEKLFF. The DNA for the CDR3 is TGTGCCAGTAGTATAACAGGGGACGAAAAACTGTTTTTT.

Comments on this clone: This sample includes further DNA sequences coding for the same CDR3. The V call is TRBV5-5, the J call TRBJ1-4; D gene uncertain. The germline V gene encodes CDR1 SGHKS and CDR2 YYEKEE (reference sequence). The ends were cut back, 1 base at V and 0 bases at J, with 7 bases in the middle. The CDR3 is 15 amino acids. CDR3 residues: CASSLSGATNEKLFF. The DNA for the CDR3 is TGTGCCAGCAGCTTGAGTGGGGCAACTAATGAAAAACTGTTTTTT.

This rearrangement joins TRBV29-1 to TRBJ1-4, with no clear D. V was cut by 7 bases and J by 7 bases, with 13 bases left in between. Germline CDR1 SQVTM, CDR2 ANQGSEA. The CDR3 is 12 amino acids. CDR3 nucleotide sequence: TGCAGCGCGTACACTAATACTGAAAAACTGTTTTTT. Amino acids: CSAYTNTEKLFF.

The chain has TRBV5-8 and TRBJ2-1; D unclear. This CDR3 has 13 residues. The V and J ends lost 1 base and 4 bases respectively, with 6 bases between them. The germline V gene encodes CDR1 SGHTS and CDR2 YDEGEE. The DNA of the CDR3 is TGTGCCAGCAGCTTGATGGGATACAATGAGCAGTTCTTC. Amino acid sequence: CASSLMGYNEQFF.

CDR3: CASRSDSDEQYF. The CDR3 nucleotides read TGTGCAAGTCGCTCCGACAGCGACGAGCAGTACTTC. The chain uses TRBV12-2 and TRBJ2-7; the D call of TRBD1 is as the table states it, not checked on the DNA. TRBV12-2 is assigned pseudogene status. The CDR3 spans 12 residues.